The entry below describes one T cell receptor (beta chain). Its target antigen remains unknown. Base-call qualities are not available, and no considerably larger clone is one nucleotide away. The record originates from a study of blood T cell repertoires in COVID-19 (dated by TCRdb to the early 2020s). About the study as a whole: Samples covering the acute and convalescent phases of COVID-19 were provided by collaborators in the United States, Italy and Spain. The prospective study material was composed of cDNA or gDNA derived from T cells, B-cell-depleted T cells, or PBMCs. Deeply sampled blood TCRbeta repertoires from subjects exposed to, actively infected with, or recovered from COVID-19 were included in the dataset. The repertoires were released in a freely available public database meant as a resource for research on the immune response to SARS-CoV-2. Samples were obtained from the ongoing ImmuneRACE study (first 160 participants) and from about 1,300 subjects provided by 6 global collaborators. A de-identified subject ID, COVID-19 status, age in years and sex were almost always included in the sample metadata. Where available, HLA class I and class II types were obtained from metadata supplied by the sample provider rather than from assay-based typing.

Study-wide conclusions, independent of this receptor: The amount of clinical and demographic metadata varied by source and participant and was provided uncurated.

CDR1 and CDR2 are drawn from the germline V gene (reference sequence): SSHAT, FNYEAQ. Deletion took 5 bases off V and 4 bases off J, with a span of 14 bases between the germline ends. The CDR3 runs 15 amino acids, cysteine and phenylalanine included. The sequence is cut down to CDR3 DNA, 45 bases in frame from base 1. One collaborating source in Seattle enrolled patients while the patients were actively infected and followed the patients over time throughout the course of disease. Each collaborating institution followed its own protocols to collect whole blood in K2EDTA tubes. For TCRbeta analysis, collaborator samples were shipped as frozen whole blood, as isolated PBMCs, or as DNA extracted from either sample type. TCRbeta CDR3 regions were amplified from genomic DNA using the immunoSEQ Assay, a bias-controlled multiplex PCR. Turning to the authors' computational methods: Nucleated cell counts per sample were estimated from amplification of reference gene primers within the assay. To quantify the absolute abundance of each unique TCRbeta CDR3 rearrangement, sequence reads were collapsed and filtered. For each sample, productive Simpson clonality was calculated as the square root of Simpson's diversity index across productive rearrangements. Imported from immuneACCESS, the table was reduced by TCRdb to in-frame sequences with V and J called. These copies leave out some clones; in studies compared against another copy, an unresolved V gene accounts for under half, and the cause of the remainder is not known. V, J and clone size are those of that table, while D and trimming were read from the DNA. The sample records just over 300,000 clones, approximately 89% of which are singletons. Over 1.5% of the sample belongs to the ten largest clones.

Sequenced: peripheral blood. The receptor's source is a woman aged 30 to 39 with COVID-19, enrolled during active disease. The rearranged chain carries TRBV7-7 and TRBJ2-2; TRBD1 could be the D gene, as 6 bases match. Here is the DNA: TGTGCCAGCAGCACAGGGTTGGGGTCCACCGGGGAGCTGTTTTTT. Its protein reads: CASSTGLGSTGELFF.